Listed below are T cell receptor beta chains from one sample, sequenced in a study of T cells after yellow fever vaccination. Using its own MiXCR run on the 5' RACE reads, TCRdb lists one record per CDR3 protein. The table lists some 500,000 distinct CDR3 sequences, roughly 13% of them singletons, with about 14% in the top ten. This sample comprised PBMCs, obtained on the day of the yellow fever booster vaccination. The receptor source for this set is a young man who received the YFV17D yellow fever vaccine. Both conserved end residues are part of each CDR3. Each record gives: CDR3 length, D gene, V gene, clone size, J gene, CDR3 DNA, CDR3 protein. A D gene is named only where the DNA matches it firmly. Size values are once, few and many counts, or a class for expanded clones, and some rows have none.

>15|TRBD2|TRBV3-1|few|TRBJ2-5
TGTGCCAGCAGCCACCTAGCGGGAAACCAAGAGACCCAGTACTTC
CASSHLAGNQETQYF
>15|TRBD2|TRBV5-5|many|TRBJ2-2
TGTGCCAGCAGCTTTGGCACTAGCGGCACCGGGGAGCTGTTTTTT
CASSFGTSGTGELFF
>17|TRBD2|TRBV12-3/TRBV12-4|few|TRBJ2-1
TGTGCCAGCAGTTTACGCGGGGGACTAGCGGGATTCAATGAGCAGTTCTTC
CASSLRGGLAGFNEQFF
>16|TRBD1|TRBV5-1|-|TRBJ2-3
TGCGCCAGCAGCTTGGTGGGACAGGGTACGACAGATACGCAGTATTTT
CASSLVGQGTTDTQYF
>15|-|TRBV12-3/TRBV12-4|-|TRBJ2-7
TGTGCCAGCAGTTTTAGAGGCGCCTACTCCTACGAGCAGTACTTC
CASSFRGAYSYEQYF
>17|TRBD2|TRBV20-1|few|TRBJ2-1
TGCAGTGCTAGAGATCCGATGGGGACTAACTCCTACAATGAGCAGTTCTTC
CSARDPMGTNSYNEQFF
>17|TRBD2|TRBV28|-|TRBJ2-1
TGTGCCAGCAGTTTAAATAACCTAGCGGCCGGTGACAATGAGCAGTTCTTC
CASSLNNLAAGDNEQFF
>13|TRBD2|TRBV20-1|few|TRBJ2-3
TGCAGTGCCCTGGGACTAGCGATAGATACGCAGTATTTT
CSALGLAIDTQYF
>17|-|TRBV4-2|few|TRBJ2-2
TGTGCCAGCAGCCAATCCGGCGCAGGACTGTACACCGGGGAGCTGTTTTTT
CASSQSGAGLYTGELFF
>13|-|TRBV29-1|-|TRBJ2-3
TGCAGCGTTGACGGACTAACCGAAGATACGCAGTATTTT
CSVDGLTEDTQYF
>14|TRBD2|TRBV7-2|many|TRBJ2-1
TGTGCCAGCGGGAGGGCGGTCTTGGCATATGAGCAGTTCTTC
CASGRAVLAYEQFF
>16|-|TRBV4-1|-|TRBJ2-5
TGCGCCAGCAGCCAAGGCAGGGGAGCCCGGGACGGGACCCAGTACTTC
CASSQGRGARDGTQYF
>14|TRBD1|TRBV5-1|-|TRBJ1-2
TGCGCCAGCAAAGATGAAGACAGGGCATATGGCTACACCTTC
CASKDEDRAYGYTF
>18|TRBD2|TRBV7-3|once|TRBJ2-1
TGTGCCATCAGCCCCCTCGGACTAGCGGGAGGGCATTACAATGAGCAGTTCTTC
CAISPLGLAGGHYNEQFF
>15|-|TRBV4-2|few|TRBJ1-4
TGTGCCAGCAGCGGCAAGGGTGACCTAAATGAAAAACTGTTTTTT
CASSGKGDLNEKLFF
>15|-|TRBV4-3|-|TRBJ2-2
TGCGCCAGCAGCCAAGATCTTACCTACACCGGGGAGCTGTTTTTT
CASSQDLTYTGELFF
>15|TRBD2|TRBV7-2|few|TRBJ2-5
TGTGCCAGCAGCAAGACTAGCGGGAGCATCGGGACCCAGTACTTC
CASSKTSGSIGTQYF
>15|TRBD2|TRBV25-1|many|TRBJ2-3
TGTGCCAGCAGTGAATGGGGAGGGCGCACAGATACGCAGTATTTT
CASSEWGGRTDTQYF
>13|-|TRBV20-1|-|TRBJ2-1
TGCAGTGCTAGTGGAATGACAGCCGGTGAGCAGTTCTTC
CSASGMTAGEQFF
>15|-|TRBV16|-|TRBJ1-5
TGTGCCAGCAGCCAATCCGGACTGTTCAATCAGCCCCAGCATTTT
CASSQSGLFNQPQHF
>23|TRBD2|TRBV5-1|-|TRBJ2-7
TGCGCCAGCAGCTTGGAGGGACTAGCGGGAGAAGGGATCAGAGCCAAGAGTTCCTACGAGCAGTACTTC
CASSLEGLAGEGIRAKSSYEQYF
>15|-|TRBV7-2|-|TRBJ2-7
TGTGCCAGCAGCTTAGTCGGGACCAAAACCTACGAGCAGTACTTC
CASSLVGTKTYEQYF
>19|-|TRBV25-1|few|TRBJ2-6
TGTGCCAGCATTGGACGGGTCCTAGGGTATGGCCCTGGGGCCAACGTCCTGACTTTC
CASIGRVLGYGPGANVLTF
>14|TRBD1|TRBV5-1|few|TRBJ1-1
TGCGCCAGCAAAAGGACAGGGGTAAACACTGAAGCTTTCTTT
CASKRTGVNTEAFF
>15|-|TRBV29-1|-|TRBJ1-1
TGCAGCGTTGCCTCAATATATCAGGGGTCCACTGAAGCTTTCTTT
CSVASIYQGSTEAFF
>15|TRBD2|TRBV5-1|few|TRBJ2-1
TGCGCCAGCAGCGGGACTAGCGGGAGGGCCAATGAGCAGTTCTTC
CASSGTSGRANEQFF
>15|TRBD2|TRBV7-8|many|TRBJ2-1
TGTGCCAGCAGCTTACAGACACTAGCGGCAAATGAGCAGTTCTTC
CASSLQTLAANEQFF
>13|-|TRBV9|-|TRBJ2-7
TGTGCCAGCGGAGGTGGCCGAGCCTACGAGCAGTACTTC
CASGGGRAYEQYF
>17|TRBD2|TRBV5-6|-|TRBJ2-5
TGTGCCAGCAGCTCATATCGGACTAGCGGGGCCCGAGAGACCCAGTACTTC
CASSSYRTSGARETQYF
>15|TRBD1|TRBV7-2|few|TRBJ2-2
TGTGCCAGCAGCCAGGGACAGGGGGGCACCGGGGAGCTGTTTTTT
CASSQGQGGTGELFF
>12|TRBD2|TRBV20-1|many|TRBJ2-1
TGCAGTGCGCAGGGACTAGTCCTTGAGCAGTTCTTC
CSAQGLVLEQFF
>12|-|TRBV6-1|many|TRBJ2-1
TGTGCCAGCAGAAGCGACAGGCTCGAGCAGTTCTTC
CASRSDRLEQFF
>12|-|TRBV7-9|-|TRBJ2-1
TGTGCCAGCAGCTTAGGGGTTCATGAGCAGTTCTTC
CASSLGVHEQFF
>12|-|TRBV6-2/TRBV6-3|many|TRBJ2-3
TGTGCCAGCAGTTACGTAGGAGATACGCAGTATTTT
CASSYVGDTQYF
>18|TRBD1|TRBV20-1|-|TRBJ2-1
TGCAGTGCTAGAAGTTACCCCCGACAGGGGGCAGCAGACAATGAGCAGTTCTTC
CSARSYPRQGAADNEQFF
>15|TRBD1|TRBV6-2/TRBV6-3|-|TRBJ2-1
TGTGCCAGCAGTTCTCAGGGGGTTTCCTACAATGAGCAGTTCTTC
CASSSQGVSYNEQFF
>15|TRBD2|TRBV7-2|few|TRBJ2-5
TGTGCCAGCAGCTTAGCTTTCGGGACTACGGAGACCCAGTACTTC
CASSLAFGTTETQYF